This section outlines one TCR beta chain sequence together with its context. Its target is not known. This specimen comes from a study of cytomegalovirus exposure and HLA in healthy donors. Findings and limits, study-wide: The authors assumed roughly uniform sequencing depth across donors for presence/absence analyses. Later analysis demonstrated an association between a missense DCLRE1C variant and TCR beta V- and J-gene trimming. In an earlier analysis, most TCR beta V segments were productive about 87% or about 30% of the time. Most sequenced TCRs were rare (though some public TCRs occurred in many donors).

Germline lookup yields CDR1 MNHNS and CDR2 SASEGT. CDR3 length: 17 residues. After removal of 7 bases from V and 0 bases from J, the junction contained 6 bases not matched to a gene. With 60 Vbeta and 13 Jbeta primers, the PCR was carried out. Sequencing used immunoSEQ multiplex PCR; TCRdb keeps in-frame clones, though not all of them. The sample lists around 40,000 clones; approximately 75% were seen once. The chain carries TRBV6-1 and TRBJ2-6; 10 nucleotides line up with TRBD1. The sequence came from a man aged 40-55 years in good health and CMV-seronegative. Sequences were obtained from PBMCs. Here the CDR3 DNA reads TGTGCCAGCACTGAGACAGGGGGCCGCTCTGGGGCCAACGTCCTGACTTTC. Translation gives CASTETGGRSGANVLTF.